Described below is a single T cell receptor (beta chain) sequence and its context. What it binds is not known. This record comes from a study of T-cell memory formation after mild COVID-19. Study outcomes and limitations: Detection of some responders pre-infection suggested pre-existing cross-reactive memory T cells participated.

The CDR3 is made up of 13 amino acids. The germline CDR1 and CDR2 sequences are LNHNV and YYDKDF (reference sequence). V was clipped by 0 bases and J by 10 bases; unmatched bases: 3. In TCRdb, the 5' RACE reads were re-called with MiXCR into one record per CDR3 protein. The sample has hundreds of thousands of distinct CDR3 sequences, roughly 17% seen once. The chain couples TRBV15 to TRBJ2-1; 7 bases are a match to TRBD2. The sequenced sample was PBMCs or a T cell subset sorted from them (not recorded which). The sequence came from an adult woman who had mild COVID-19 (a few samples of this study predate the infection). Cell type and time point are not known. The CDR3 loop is CATSRDRAGEQFF. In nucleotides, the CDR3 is TGTGCCACCAGCAGAGATAGAGCGGGGGAGCAGTTCTTC. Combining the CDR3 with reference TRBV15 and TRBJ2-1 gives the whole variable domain DAMVIQNPRYQVTQFGKPVTLSCSQTLNHNVMYWYQQKSSQAPKLLFHYYDKDFNNEADTPDNFQSRRPNTSFCFLDIRSPGLGDTAMYLCATSRDRAGEQFFGPGTRLTVL.